This TCR beta chain was recovered during a study of T cells after posttransplantation cyclophosphamide. General observations from the study: Donor CD8+ memory clones often dominated recipient blood repertoires at later times. Recipient CMV seropositivity and CMV reactivation strongly tracked TRB clonality. TRB overlap between skin or GI tissue T cells and blood was limited.

The naive gate required viable CD3+CD4+ or CD3+CD8+ cells with CCR7+CD45RA+CD45RO-CD95-CD27+CD28+ phenotype. This related bone marrow graft donor gave peripheral blood on the day of marrow donation. The V end lost 7 bases, the J end lost 7 bases, and 17 bases lay between the germline ends. Germline CDR1 and CDR2: MNHNY and SVGAGI (reference sequence). The CDR3 consists of 13 residues. Turning to this clone: The antigen remains unidentified.

Using immunoSEQ multiplex PCR, the repertoire was profiled, and TCRdb retains in-frame clones only, with some absent. The sample records approximately 17,000 clones, 94% being singletons. The sequence was collected from a woman aged 45 to 65 in good health and a related stem cell transplant donor. Sequencing was carried out using naive CD4+ T cells sorted from blood. The genes are TRBV6-6 and TRBJ2-7; D possibly corresponds to TRBD2 (5 bases). For the CDR3, the DNA is TGTGCCAGCATCGCAAGAACGTCGGGGGAGCAGTACTTC. Translated: CASIARTSGEQYF.